This TCR beta chain was observed in a study of blood T cell repertoires in COVID-19 (dated by TCRdb to about 2020). For context, the study as a whole: Samples covering the acute and convalescent phases of COVID-19 were provided by collaborators in the United States, Italy and Spain. The material from the prospective study consisted of cDNA or gDNA derived from T cells, B-cell-depleted T cells, or PBMCs. Deeply sampled blood TCRbeta repertoires from subjects exposed to, actively infected with, or recovered from COVID-19 were included in the dataset. The repertoires were released in a freely available public database intended as a resource for research on the immune response to SARS-CoV-2. The samples were drawn from the first 160 participants of the ongoing ImmuneRACE study and from 1,254 subjects provided by 6 global collaborators. Sample metadata almost always included a de-identified subject ID, COVID-19 status, age in years and sex. HLA class I and class II types, where available, came from metadata supplied by the sample provider rather than from assay-based typing. General findings and caveats noted by the study authors: The amount of clinical and demographic metadata varied by source and participant and was provided uncurated.

TCRbeta CDR3 regions were amplified from genomic DNA by means of the immunoSEQ Assay, a bias-controlled multiplex PCR. The paper's processing steps were these. The number of nucleated cells in each sample was estimated by amplification of reference gene primers within the assay. To quantify the absolute abundance of each unique TCRbeta CDR3 rearrangement, sequence reads were collapsed and filtered. For each sample, productive Simpson clonality was calculated as the square root of Simpson's diversity index over productive rearrangements. TCRdb stores this immuneACCESS table with in-frame sequences only. Part of the clones is absent; in the studies checked, under half of the shortfall reflects unresolved V genes, and no reason is known for the rest. V, J and clone size are taken as reported in that table, and D and trimming were inferred from the DNA itself. The sample contains tens of thousands of clones, 85% of them found a single time. The ten largest clones take up around 3.3% of the sample.

A word on this clone: What antigen it recognizes has not been identified. It has no much larger one-base neighbor in the sample; base qualities were not kept.

At the junction V is shortened by 1 base and J by 5 bases; bases outside the gene matches: 7. The germline V gene provides CDR1 SGHRS and CDR2 YFSETQ. The CDR3 runs 15 amino acids, cysteine and phenylalanine included. The sequence is cut down to CDR3 DNA, 45 bases in frame from base 1. Whole blood was collected in K2EDTA tubes by collaborating institutions according to the institutions' own protocols. For TCRbeta analysis, collaborator samples were shipped as frozen whole blood, as isolated PBMCs, or as DNA extracted from either sample type. The sample comprised peripheral blood. Recombination connected TRBV5-1 to TRBJ1-1, and 8 bases in between align with TRBD1. This sequence was found in a man aged 50-60 years with acute or convalescent COVID-19. The DNA reads as follows: TGCGCCAGCAGCTTGCAGGACAGGGTAGTGACTGAAGCTTTCTTT. It encodes CASSLQDRVVTEAFF. The variable domain in full, with residues beyond the CDR3 obtained from the reference TRBV5-1 and TRBJ1-1 genes, is KAGVTQTPRYLIKTRGQQVTLSCSPISGHRSVSWYQQTPGQGLQFLFEYFSETQRNKGNFPGRFSGRQFSNSRSEMNVSTLELGDSALYLCASSLQDRVVTEAFFGQGTRLTVV.